Listed here are 27 T cell receptor beta chains from one sample, sequenced in a study of T cells after yellow fever vaccination. Using its own MiXCR run on the 5' RACE reads, TCRdb lists one record per CDR3 protein. The sample has just under 600,000 distinct CDR3 sequences; about 13% are singletons. Specimen: PBMCs, collected on the day of the yellow fever booster vaccination. The receptor set was obtained from a young man who received the YFV17D yellow fever vaccine.

This chain connects TRBV20-1 to TRBJ2-3; possibly TRBD1 for D (5 bases). The CDR3 consists of 15 residues. The germline gives CDR1 DFQATT, CDR2 SNEGSKA (reference sequence). V was clipped by 6 bases and J by 0 bases, with 16 bases between them. The CDR3 DNA reads TGCAGTGCAAAGCCCGGGTGGGGCAGCACAGATACGCAGTATTTT. Its protein product is CSAKPGWGSTDTQYF.

V is TRBV6-2 or TRBV6-3 and J is TRBJ1-2, with 8 bases lining up with TRBD1. This CDR3 spans 17 amino acids. V shed 6 bases and J 4 bases; nucleotides not matched to a gene: 16. CDR1 is MNHEY, CDR2 SVGEGT, per germline. CDR3 sequence (DNA): TGTGCCAGCAGCACCGGACAGGGTGGCGTGATATCCTATGGCTACACCTTC. Translated: CASSTGQGGVISYGYTF.

This chain links TRBV20-1 with TRBJ2-7, with D possibly TRBD2 on 5 matching bases. Trimming removed 6 bases from V and 0 bases from J, with 15 bases in between. The CDR3 sequence is 14 residues long. CDR1 and CDR2 from the germline V gene are DFQATT and SNEGSKA (reference sequence). CDR3 coding DNA: TGCAGTGCGACCGGGGTAATGAGCTCCTACGAGCAGTACTTC. Translating gives CSATGVMSSYEQYF.

This clonotype has a handful of counts. The chain carries TRBV11-2 and TRBJ1-6; D ambiguous. Germline-derived CDR1 and CDR2 are SGHAT and FQNNGV. The CDR3 sequence is 15 residues long. V was shortened by 3 bases and J by 2 bases, with 8 bases between the two germline ends. The CDR3 region has the DNA TGTGCCAGCAGCTTGATCACCCCCTATAATTCACCCCTCCACTTT. Its protein is CASSLITPYNSPLHF.

The chain couples TRBV6-2 or TRBV6-3 to TRBJ2-7, with TRBD1 identical over 10 bases. CDR1 and CDR2 from the germline V gene are MNHEY and SVGEGT. This CDR3 is built from 12 residues. The junction had 1 base not matched to a gene; V was cut back by 9 bases and J by 2 bases. The CDR3 sequence: CARDRGAYEQYF. The CDR3 DNA is TGTGCCAGGGACAGGGGGGCCTACGAGCAGTACTTC.

The rearrangement links TRBV12-3 or TRBV12-4 to TRBJ2-1; no firm D call. This CDR3 is 14 amino acids long. V was clipped by 1 base and J by 7 bases, with 11 bases between them. CDR3 protein: CASSLDLVGNEQFF. CDR3 nucleotide sequence: TGTGCCAGCAGTTTAGATCTAGTGGGGAATGAGCAGTTCTTC.

The genes are TRBV5-1 and TRBJ2-1, with D perhaps TRBD2 (5 bases). Per germline, CDR1 SGHRS and CDR2 YFSETQ. Trimming took off 1 base at V and 12 bases at J, with 41 bases between the two ends. The CDR3 has 22 amino acids. CDR3 in amino acids: CASSLTFGGSEDFSLNLDAQFF. For the CDR3, the DNA is TGCGCCAGCAGCTTGACTTTCGGCGGCAGCGAGGACTTCTCTCTCAACTTGGATGCGCAGTTCTTC.

This clonotype was seen only a few times. V gene TRBV4-3 combines with J gene TRBJ2-5, with 7 bases that match TRBD1. The CDR3 is made up of 16 amino acids. The germline CDR1 and CDR2 sequences are LGHNA and YSLEER. V shed 1 base and J 3 bases; nucleotides not matched to a gene: 8. The CDR3 DNA reads TGCGCCAGCAGCCAAGTGGGGACAGCCGTGAAAGAGACCCAGTACTTC. Its protein is CASSQVGTAVKETQYF.

This chain uses TRBV12-3 or TRBV12-4 with TRBJ1-1; no clear D gene. The CDR3 covers 14 residues. V was shortened by 6 bases and J by 1 base, with 12 bases between the two germline ends. The CDR3 reads CASSHGRRNTEAFF. The CDR3 region has the DNA TGTGCCAGCAGCCACGGCCGCAGGAACACTGAAGCTTTCTTT.

This rearrangement joins TRBV14 to TRBJ2-2, with D hard to call. This CDR3 is built from 16 residues. Trimming shortened V by 6 bases and J by 0 bases, and 14 bases separated the two germline ends. Germline V gene lookup returns CDR1 SGHDN and CDR2 FVKESK. The CDR3 here is CASSPAPGANTGELFF. The CDR3 DNA sequence: TGTGCCAGCAGTCCGGCGCCAGGAGCGAACACCGGGGAGCTGTTTTTT.

This chain links TRBV7-2 with TRBJ2-5; TRBD2 matches at 12 bases. Trimming removed 6 bases from V and 2 bases from J; junction bases left unmatched: 10. This CDR3 spans 17 amino acids. The germline V gene encodes CDR1 SGHTA and CDR2 FQGNSA. CDR3 nucleotide sequence: TGTGCCAGCAGGGGGGGCGGGACTAGCGGGCAACAAGAGACCCAGTACTTC. Amino acids: CASRGGGTSGQQETQYF.

This clonotype has only a few counts. The V and J genes are TRBV5-1 and TRBJ2-1, with TRBD2 matching 9 bases. Germline-derived CDR1 and CDR2 are SGHRS and YFSETQ. Trimming took 6 bases from V and 8 from J; bases not matched to a gene: 12. This CDR3 spans 15 amino acids. CDR3 nucleotides: TGCGCCAGCACCTTAGCGGGAGTCCCGATTTATGAGCAGTTCTTC. Encoded protein: CASTLAGVPIYEQFF. The variable domain in full, with the rest retrieved from reference TRBV5-1 and TRBJ2-1, is KAGVTQTPRYLIKTRGQQVTLSCSPISGHRSVSWYQQTPGQGLQFLFEYFSETQRNKGNFPGRFSGRQFSNSRSEMNVSTLELGDSALYLCASTLAGVPIYEQFFGPGTRLTVL.

As concerns this clonotype: Since a much larger clone is just one base distant, this may be a read error. The V gene is TRBV6-5, the J gene TRBJ2-2; tentative D call: TRBD2 (5 bases). Germline V gene sequence: CDR1 MNHEY, CDR2 SVGAGI. This CDR3 has 13 residues. CDR3 region: CASSFHQAGKLFF. Written as DNA, the CDR3 is TGTGCCAGCAGTTTCCACCAGGCCGGGAAGCTGTTTTTT.

This clonotype was seen more than once but under ten times. This rearrangement joins TRBV5-1 to TRBJ2-7; 10 nucleotides agree with TRBD2. CDR1 and CDR2 from the germline V gene are SGHRS and YFSETQ. This CDR3 spans 15 amino acids. With 9 bases clipped from V and 2 bases from J, the junction kept 11 bases outside the gene matches. CDR3 sequence: CATLPGLAGAYEQYF. CDR3 bases: TGCGCCACCCTTCCCGGGCTAGCGGGGGCCTACGAGCAGTACTTC.

The sample holds many counts of this clonotype. The rearrangement uses TRBV6-7 and TRBJ2-5, with TRBD1 matching 8 bases. TRBV6-7 belongs to the ORF category, with a function that is uncertain. CDR3 length: 15 amino acids. J gave up 2 bases and V 6 bases, and 8 bases lay outside the gene matches. Written as DNA, the CDR3 is TGTGCCAGCAGCCCCCGACAGGGGCGACAAGAGACCCAGTACTTC. Translating gives CASSPRQGRQETQYF.

This clonotype was observed many times. V is TRBV18 and J is TRBJ2-5; D unclear. Germline V gene data show CDR1 as KGHSH and CDR2 as LQKENI. V was cut by 8 bases and J by 5 bases, with 15 bases left in between. The CDR3 contains 13 residues. This chain's CDR3 is CASSPPSRETQYF. CDR3 nucleotide sequence: TGTGCCAGCAGCCCCCCGAGCCGGGAGACCCAGTACTTC.

The chain couples TRBV27 to TRBJ2-1; 7 positions match TRBD2. V was pared by 8 bases and J by 5 bases, with 12 bases of the junction left unmatched. This CDR3 is built from 15 residues. Looked up from germline, CDR1 is MNHEY and CDR2 is SMNVEV (reference sequence). CDR3 protein: CASGDGGGYNNEQFF. CDR3 nucleotide sequence: TGTGCCAGCGGGGATGGGGGGGGGTACAACAATGAGCAGTTCTTC.

In its sample, this clonotype was seen a few times. V gene TRBV7-2 combines with J gene TRBJ2-7; maybe TRBD2 (5 bases). This CDR3 is 15 amino acids long. Trimming removed 3 bases at V and 2 bases at J, with 14 bases between. Germline lookup yields CDR1 SGHTA and CDR2 FQGNSA. This CDR3 is CASSFGNSATYEQYF. CDR3 nucleotides: TGTGCCAGCAGCTTCGGAAATAGCGCAACCTACGAGCAGTACTTC.

V is TRBV20-1 and J is TRBJ2-1; 8 bases match TRBD1. This CDR3 region has 17 residues. Trimming removed 2 bases from V and 2 bases from J; junction bases left unmatched: 11. Germline V gene lookup returns CDR1 DFQATT and CDR2 SNEGSKA (reference sequence). CDR3: CSARTWDRTRTYNEQFF. The CDR3 coding sequence is TGCAGTGCTAGAACTTGGGACAGGACCCGGACCTACAATGAGCAGTTCTTC.

This chain links TRBV29-1 with TRBJ2-2; D not certain. Germline values: CDR1 SQVTM, CDR2 ANQGSEA. This CDR3 has 13 residues. With 6 bases removed from V and 1 base from J, the gap between germline ends came to 9 bases. CDR3 protein: CSVRVLNTGELFF. The CDR3 DNA reads TGCAGCGTAAGGGTCCTGAACACCGGGGAGCTGTTTTTT.

The chain joins TRBV7-8 to TRBJ1-4, with D hard to call. Trimming took off 1 base at V and 10 bases at J, with 16 bases between the two ends. The CDR3 is 15 residues long. Germline V gene sequence: CDR1 SGHVS, CDR2 FQNEAQ. The DNA of the CDR3 is TGTGCCAGCAGCTTAGAGGTCCTCCAACCCGGAAAACTGTTTTTT. It encodes CASSLEVLQPGKLFF.

This clonotype came up a few times. The V gene is TRBV19, the J gene TRBJ2-3; possibly TRBD1 or TRBD2 for D (5 bases each). Trimming stripped 1 base from V and 4 bases from J, with 12 bases between. The CDR3 is 15 amino acids. Germline values: CDR1 LNHDA, CDR2 SQIVND (reference sequence). The CDR3 sequence is CASSIGGAASDTQYF. The DNA for the CDR3 is TGTGCCAGTAGTATAGGAGGGGCCGCCTCAGATACGCAGTATTTT.

This clonotype showed up many times. This chain links TRBV12-3 or TRBV12-4 with TRBJ2-2; no clear D. CDR3 length: 14 residues. V lost 6 bases and J 1 base, leaving 9 bases between the germline ends. The CDR3 protein is CASSLTRNTGELFF. The CDR3 DNA follows: TGTGCCAGCAGCTTGACCAGGAACACCGGGGAGCTGTTTTTT.

The genes are TRBV30 and TRBJ2-2; no reliable D call. Deletions cut 4 bases from V and 6 bases from J, with 9 bases between. Looked up from germline, CDR1 is GTSNPN and CDR2 is SVGIG (reference sequence). This CDR3 spans 12 amino acids. The CDR3 loop reads CAWTSSSGELFF. CDR3 bases: TGTGCCTGGACCTCGTCGTCCGGGGAGCTGTTTTTT.

V and J are TRBV7-9 and TRBJ2-7; possibly TRBD2 for D (6 bases). CDR1 and CDR2 (germline): SEHNR, FQNEAQ (reference sequence). Trimming shortened V by 2 bases and J by 4 bases, and 18 bases separated the two germline ends. This CDR3 comprises 16 residues. The CDR3: CASSLSVGLTVYEQYF. The CDR3 DNA reads TGTGCCAGCAGCTTATCCGTCGGACTAACCGTGTACGAGCAGTACTTC.

The table lists this clonotype with a few counts. This chain joins TRBV5-1 and TRBJ2-1; D perhaps matches TRBD2 (5 bases). CDR1 SGHRS and CDR2 YFSETQ come from the germline V gene. The CDR3 is 14 residues long. Trimming left V 4 bases short and J 8 bases short, with 16 bases between. CDR3 sequence: CASSGESGYYEQFF. The DNA of the CDR3 is TGCGCCAGCAGCGGGGAGTCGGGGTACTATGAGCAGTTCTTC.

This rearrangement joins TRBV27 to TRBJ1-5, with TRBD1 identical over 8 bases. Unmatched junction bases numbered 10, after V lost 10 bases and J lost 5 bases. The CDR3 is 14 amino acids. In germline, CDR1 is MNHEY, CDR2 SMNVEV (reference sequence). The CDR3, as DNA: TGTGCCAACTCCTGGACAGGGAATGATCAGCCCCAGCATTTT. Residues: CANSWTGNDQPQHF.